This T cell receptor beta chain was captured by sequencing in a study of cytomegalovirus exposure and HLA in healthy donors (dated by TCRdb to about 2017). About the study as a whole: A later analysis indicated that the 95 to 150 validation repertoires were generated on the platform also employed for the 600 to 750 repertoires of the first cohort. The aim of the study was to test whether cataloging public T cell receptors could identify signatures of past pathogen exposure. A separate validation cohort of roughly 110 different subjects was used in addition to the roughly 670-subject first cohort. The study combined high-throughput TCR immunosequencing, statistical association of individual TCRs with disease status, and machine learning to predict cytomegalovirus infection status.

Comments on this clone: There is no known antigen for this receptor. Within one base of it there is no much larger clone, and no base qualities were kept.

The donors belonged to the validation cohort of around 120 subjects, which was separate from the approximately 700-subject first cohort. Overall study outcomes, separate from this receptor: According to the authors, the approach could potentially be generalized to other disease states and immunological phenotypes. The validation cohort had no HLA typing available for a later analysis, so co-occurrence within that cohort was assessed over all 120 or so repertoires. A total of 164 TCR beta chains were listed by the study as associated with cytomegalovirus. Most TCR sequences were seen in very few donors, while some public TCRs were found in many individuals. In vitro tests confirmed that a few of the cytomegalovirus-associated TCR beta chains recognize cytomegalovirus antigens. Of the cluster scores, approximately 94% were above 0 in a later analysis, which found that TCRs clustered in the first cohort also tended to co-occur in the roughly 130 validation repertoires. The classifier was reported to diagnose cytomegalovirus status with high specificity and sensitivity in both the original and validation cohorts.

Library prep was done by the immunoSEQ multiplex PCR assay. The paper's data handling went like this. A statistical classification framework was built to diagnose cytomegalovirus status from the catalog of TCR beta chain sequences. TCRdb's version of the immuneACCESS table is confined to in-frame rearrangements and falls short of the full clone set. An unresolved V gene accounts for under half of the shortfall where checked; the remainder is of unknown origin. That table supplies the V and J calls and clone size; D and trimming were determined from the DNA. Recorded for this sample are about 360,000 clones; 75% to 90% of them occurred a single time. The ten largest clones capture over 0.75% of the sample. The CDR3 contains 12 residues, cysteine and phenylalanine counted. Kept here is only the CDR3 DNA, which spans 36 bases and is read in frame from base 1. Ends trimmed: V by 3 bases, J by 7 bases; bases unmatched to a gene: 0. According to the germline V gene (reference sequence), CDR1 reads PRHDT and CDR2 reads FYEKMQ.

Recombination joined TRBV13 with TRBJ2-1, and TRBD2 matches 7 of the central bases. Sequencing was carried out using PBMCs. This clonotype originated in a woman aged 18 to 35 in good health and CMV-seronegative. The CDR3 protein is CASSFGGNEQFF. Here is the DNA: TGTGCCAGCAGCTTCGGGGGGAATGAGCAGTTCTTC.